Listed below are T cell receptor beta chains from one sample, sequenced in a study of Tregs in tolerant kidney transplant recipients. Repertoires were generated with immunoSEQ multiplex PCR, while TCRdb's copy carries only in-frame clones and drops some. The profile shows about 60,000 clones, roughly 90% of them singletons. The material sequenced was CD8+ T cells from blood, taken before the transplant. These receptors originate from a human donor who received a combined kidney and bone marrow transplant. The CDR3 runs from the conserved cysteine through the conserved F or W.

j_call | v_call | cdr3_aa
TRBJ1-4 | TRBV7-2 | CASSLDSRRRGRNEKLFF
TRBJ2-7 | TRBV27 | CASSLRPRRYEQYF
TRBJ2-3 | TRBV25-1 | CASSETGGHTQYF
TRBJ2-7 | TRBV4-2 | CASRATSGETYEQYF
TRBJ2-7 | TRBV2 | CASSDGQGESNEQYF
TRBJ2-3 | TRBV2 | CASSEGGATDTQYF
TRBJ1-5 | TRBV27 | CASSYYSNQPQHF
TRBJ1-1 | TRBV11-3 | CASSLELGGGLNTEAFF
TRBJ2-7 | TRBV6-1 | CASSKNDGGPAEQYF
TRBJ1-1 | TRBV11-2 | CASSFKGVEAFF
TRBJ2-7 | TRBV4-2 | CASSQRGGYEQYF
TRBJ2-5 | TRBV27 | CASSPTLAAETQYF
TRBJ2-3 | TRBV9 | CASSFISDTQYF
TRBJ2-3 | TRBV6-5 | CASRLADTDTQYF
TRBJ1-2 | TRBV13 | CASSSGQTDGYTF
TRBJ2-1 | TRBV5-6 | CASSFGGSAYNEQFF
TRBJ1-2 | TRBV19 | CASSGASRGYEAGYTF
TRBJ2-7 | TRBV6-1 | CASSDETGDYEQYF
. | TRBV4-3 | CASSLAFSGSYEQYF
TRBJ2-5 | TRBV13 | CASSPALLGETQYF
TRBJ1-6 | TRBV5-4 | CASSLGAGASYNSPLHF
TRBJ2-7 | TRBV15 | CATSAGAYEQYF
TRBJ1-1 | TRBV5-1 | CASSPQARIEAFF
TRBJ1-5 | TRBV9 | CASSVGGGNQPQHF
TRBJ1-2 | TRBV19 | CASSIGQGNYGYTF
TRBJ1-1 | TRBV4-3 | CASSQARSLNTEAFF